The 24 T cell receptor beta chains below come from one sample, sequenced in a study of T cells in Graves' hyperthyroidism and ophthalmopathy. Amplification of TCR beta CDR3 regions was performed using RNA transcripts as template. HTBI primers were used for first-round RT-PCR of the TCR CDR3. TCRdb processed the multiplex PCR reads anew with MiXCR; each CDR3 protein has one entry. This sample has roughly 840,000 distinct CDR3 sequences, with about two fifths found just once. The specimen sequenced was blood. The receptors stem from a man younger than 30 with Graves' hyperthyroidism.

This clonotype was seen at least ten times. The chain links TRBV15 to TRBJ1-3; TRBD1 might be the D (5 bases). The CDR3 is 16 amino acids. Germline values: CDR1 LNHNV, CDR2 YYDKDF (reference sequence). V was trimmed by 8 bases and J by 0 bases, leaving 17 bases between them. The CDR3 region is CATRPWGLSSGNTIYF. In DNA form, the CDR3 reads TGTGCCACCCGTCCCTGGGGGTTGAGCTCTGGAAACACCATATATTTT.

This clonotype was detected many times. The V and J genes are TRBV20-1 and TRBJ1-2; D is undetermined. The V end lost 6 bases, the J end lost 4 bases, and 15 bases lay between the germline ends. Germline CDR1 DFQATT, CDR2 SNEGSKA (reference sequence). This CDR3 comprises 13 residues. CDR3 amino acids: CSARWLGGYGYTF. CDR3 DNA: TGCAGTGCCCGATGGCTGGGCGGCTATGGCTACACCTTC.

The chain uses TRBV7-3 and TRBJ2-5; the D gene is possibly TRBD2 (5 bases). The germline V gene encodes CDR1 SGHTA and CDR2 FQGTGA. The CDR3 runs 15 residues. V was shortened by 2 bases and J by 4 bases, with 14 bases between the two germline ends. CDR3: CASSLVGAAGETQYF. DNA of the CDR3: TGTGCCAGCAGCTTAGTGGGAGCTGCAGGAGAGACCCAGTACTTC.

The rearrangement uses TRBV20-1 and TRBJ2-2, with TRBD2 matching 7 bases. The germline CDR1 and CDR2 sequences are DFQATT and SNEGSKA (reference sequence). V gave up 3 bases and J gave up 6 bases; unmatched junction bases: 4. This CDR3 region has 13 residues. The CDR3 DNA sequence: TGCAGTGCTAGTGGAGGGAGGGCCGGGGAGCTGTTTTTT. Its translation is CSASGGRAGELFF.

The rearrangement links TRBV5-1 to TRBJ2-7; D is perhaps TRBD1 (5 bases). This CDR3 has 16 amino acids. Deletions cut 4 bases from V and 0 bases from J, with 17 bases between. CDR1 is SGHRS and CDR2 is YFSETQ in the germline V gene. This CDR3 reads CASSALSTGASYEQYF. The CDR3 DNA follows: TGCGCCAGCAGCGCGCTGTCAACTGGGGCCTCCTACGAGCAGTACTTC.

The CDR3 nucleotides read TGTGCCAGCAGCCCCCCACGGACATCTGGAAACACCATATATTTT. This encodes CASSPPRTSGNTIYF. The chain uses TRBV7-2 and TRBJ1-3; D is possibly TRBD1 (5 bases). V was pared by 5 bases and J by 1 base, with 12 bases between. Germline CDR1 and CDR2: SGHTA and FQGNSA. This CDR3 region has 15 residues.

The sample holds many counts of this clonotype. The chain combines TRBV2 with TRBJ2-2, with D possibly being TRBD1 (5 bases). Trimming cost V 7 bases and J 0 bases, with 9 bases left between them. The CDR3 length is 14 residues. Germline V gene data show CDR1 as SNHLY and CDR2 as FYNNEI. CDR3 in DNA: TGTGCCAGCATAGGACATTCGAACACCGGGGAGCTGTTTTTT. Protein: CASIGHSNTGELFF.

The rearrangement links TRBV19 to TRBJ1-5; TRBD1 matches 7 bases. The CDR3 runs to 15 residues. From germline, CDR1 is LNHDA and CDR2 SQIVND (reference sequence). With V trimmed by 8 bases and J by 8 bases, 15 bases remained unmatched. CDR3 sequence: CASATGRGPPEPQHF. The CDR3 nucleotides read TGTGCCAGTGCAACAGGGAGGGGGCCTCCGGAGCCCCAGCATTTT.

J is TRBJ1-5 and V is TRBV12-3 or TRBV12-4, with D hard to call. The CDR3 extends over 17 amino acids. Trimming removed 5 bases at V and 3 bases at J, with 20 bases between. CDR3 sequence: CASSPMGGERANQPQHF. The DNA for the CDR3 is TGTGCCAGCAGTCCAATGGGCGGGGAGAGGGCCAATCAGCCCCAGCATTTT.

The J gene is TRBJ2-7, the V gene TRBV6-6, with TRBD1 matching over 10 bases. Trimming cost V 10 bases and J 5 bases; bases outside gene matches: 5. The CDR3 sequence is 12 residues long. Germline loops: CDR1 MNHNY, CDR2 SVGAGI (reference sequence). The CDR3 DNA follows: TGTGCCACCGGGGGGACAGGGGACGAGCAGTACTTC. Protein: CATGGTGDEQYF.

The sample holds a few counts of this clonotype. The chain has TRBV20-1 and TRBJ1-4; 8 bases fit TRBD1. This CDR3 is built from 15 residues. CDR1 and CDR2 (germline): DFQATT, SNEGSKA (reference sequence). The V and J ends lost 5 bases and 7 bases, in that order; junction bases with no gene match: 12. DNA for the CDR3: TGCAGTGCTTCCAGGGGGCAGGGATCTAGTGAAAAACTGTTTTTT. Translation: CSASRGQGSSEKLFF.

A few counts support this clonotype. This chain joins TRBV7-8 and TRBJ2-7; 9 bases fit TRBD1. The CDR3 length is 12 residues. CDR1 SGHVS and CDR2 FQNEAQ come from the germline V gene. CDR3 sequence: CAVDRGDYEQYF. For the CDR3, the DNA is TGTGCAGTGGACAGGGGCGACTACGAGCAGTACTTC.

This chain uses TRBV4-1 with TRBJ1-1; D may be TRBD1 (5 bases). Trimming pared 5 bases from V and 4 bases from J, leaving 20 bases between. CDR3 size: 16 residues. Germline V lookup: CDR1 MGHRA, CDR2 YSYEKL. CDR3 DNA: TGCGCCAGCAGCTTTGGGAAGGGGAGGCAGTCCACTGAAGCTTTCTTT. This encodes CASSFGKGRQSTEAFF.

Remarks on this clonotype: A much larger clone is a single base away; this may be a read error. The gene calls are TRBV2 and TRBJ1-5; no clear D. In germline, CDR1 is SNHLY, CDR2 FYNNEI. Trimming removed 4 bases at V and 5 bases at J, with 9 bases between. The CDR3 sequence is 13 residues long. The CDR3 coding sequence is TGTGCCAGCAGTGTGGGTACTCATCAGCCCCAGCATTTT. Protein sequence: CASSVGTHQPQHF.

V and J are TRBV4-1 and TRBJ2-5, with D possibly being TRBD1 (5 bases). From germline, CDR1 is MGHRA and CDR2 YSYEKL. V dropped 0 bases and J dropped 2 bases, with 16 bases sitting between them. The CDR3 contains 17 residues. DNA for the CDR3: TGCGCCAGCAGCCAAGATCACCAGGGTTCGGGTCAAGAGACCCAGTACTTC. Amino acids: CASSQDHQGSGQETQYF.

This clonotype was counted many times. The chain has TRBV9 and TRBJ1-3; D is unclear. This CDR3 has 12 amino acids. With 3 bases removed from V and 3 bases from J, the gap between germline ends came to 4 bases. Germline CDR1 reads SGDLS; CDR2 reads YYNGEE. CDR3 DNA: TGTGCCAGCAGCGGCTATGGAAACACCATATATTTT. Translated, it gives CASSGYGNTIYF.

This clonotype was found many times. V is TRBV20-1 and J is TRBJ2-5; TRBD1 or TRBD2 may be the D gene (5 bases each). V was pared by 7 bases and J by 1 base, with 10 bases between. This CDR3 spans 12 amino acids. Germline lookup yields CDR1 DFQATT and CDR2 SNEGSKA (reference sequence). CDR3 protein: CSVWGPQETQYF. CDR3 DNA: TGCAGTGTCTGGGGACCCCAAGAGACCCAGTACTTC.

This sequence joins TRBV12-3 or TRBV12-4 and TRBJ1-4; D remains ambiguous. The CDR3 has 13 amino acids. Between the trimmed V and J ends, which lost 6 bases and 8 bases, there was a span of 13 bases. CDR3 sequence (DNA): TGTGCCAGCAGCCGGCCAGCACGCGAAAAACTGTTTTTT. Protein sequence: CASSRPAREKLFF.

The rearrangement links TRBV29-1 to TRBJ1-1; D is perhaps TRBD1 (5 bases). CDR1 is SQVTM, CDR2 ANQGSEA, per germline. Trimming removed 7 bases at V and 5 bases at J, with 20 bases between. The CDR3 loop spans 14 amino acids. The CDR3: CSGKIRREGTEAFF. The CDR3, as DNA: TGCAGCGGGAAGATTAGGAGAGAGGGGACTGAAGCTTTCTTT.

This clonotype has ten or more counts. The chain is built from TRBV10-3 and TRBJ2-7; tentatively, D is TRBD2 (6 bases). Germline V gene data show CDR1 as ENHRY and CDR2 as SYGVKD. This CDR3 has 15 residues. The V and J ends lost 0 bases and 6 bases respectively, with 15 bases between them. CDR3 protein: CAISESGGYPSEQYF. CDR3 bases: TGTGCCATCAGTGAGTCGGGGGGATATCCCTCCGAGCAGTACTTC.

The chain is built from TRBV20-1 and TRBJ2-1, with D unresolved. V gave up 3 bases and J gave up 8 bases, with 17 bases separating them. The germline V gene has CDR1 DFQATT and CDR2 SNEGSKA (reference sequence). The CDR3 contains 14 residues. CDR3 sequence (DNA): TGCAGTGCTAGTGGAGACTCGGCCTTGGATGAGCAGTTCTTC. Translation gives CSASGDSALDEQFF.

This chain joins TRBV7-2 and TRBJ2-7; 8 bases agree with TRBD2. Germline loops: CDR1 SGHTA, CDR2 FQGNSA. This CDR3 is 16 amino acids long. V lost 1 base to trimming and J lost 3 bases; unmatched junction nucleotides: 8. CDR3 in amino acids: CASSLDAGGRNYEQYF. As DNA, the CDR3 is TGTGCCAGCAGCTTAGACGCGGGGGGCCGCAACTACGAGCAGTACTTC.

This clonotype was detected a few times. This chain connects TRBV7-9 to TRBJ2-2; 7 bases line up with TRBD2. The CDR3 totals 15 residues. Unmatched junction bases numbered 8, after V lost 5 bases and J lost 5 bases. Germline values: CDR1 SEHNR, CDR2 FQNEAQ (reference sequence). DNA of the CDR3: TGTGCCAGCAGCAACAAGCGGGGTTCGACCGGGGAGCTGTTTTTT. Its translation is CASSNKRGSTGELFF.

This clonotype was recorded once. The V and J genes are TRBV15 and TRBJ2-3; D could derive from TRBD1 or TRBD2 (5 bases each). Trimming left V 6 bases short and J 0 bases short, with 7 bases between. The germline V gene encodes CDR1 LNHNV and CDR2 YYDKDF (reference sequence). The CDR3 extends over 13 amino acids. CDR3 amino acids: CATRGPSTDTQYF. CDR3 bases: TGTGCCACCAGGGGACCTAGCACAGATACGCAGTATTTT.